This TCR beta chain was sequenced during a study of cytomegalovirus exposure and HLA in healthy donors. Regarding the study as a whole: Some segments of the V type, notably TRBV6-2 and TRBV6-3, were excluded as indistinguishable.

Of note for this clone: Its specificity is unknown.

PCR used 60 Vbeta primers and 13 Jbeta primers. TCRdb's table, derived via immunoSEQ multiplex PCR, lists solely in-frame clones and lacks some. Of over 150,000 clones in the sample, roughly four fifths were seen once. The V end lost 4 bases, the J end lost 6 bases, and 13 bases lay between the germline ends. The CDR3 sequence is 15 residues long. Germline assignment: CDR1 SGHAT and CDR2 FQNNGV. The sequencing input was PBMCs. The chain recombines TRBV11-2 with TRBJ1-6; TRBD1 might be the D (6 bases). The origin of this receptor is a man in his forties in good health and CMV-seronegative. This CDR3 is CASSSELQGNSPLHF. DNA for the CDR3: TGTGCCAGCAGCTCAGAGCTACAGGGTAATTCACCCCTCCACTTT.